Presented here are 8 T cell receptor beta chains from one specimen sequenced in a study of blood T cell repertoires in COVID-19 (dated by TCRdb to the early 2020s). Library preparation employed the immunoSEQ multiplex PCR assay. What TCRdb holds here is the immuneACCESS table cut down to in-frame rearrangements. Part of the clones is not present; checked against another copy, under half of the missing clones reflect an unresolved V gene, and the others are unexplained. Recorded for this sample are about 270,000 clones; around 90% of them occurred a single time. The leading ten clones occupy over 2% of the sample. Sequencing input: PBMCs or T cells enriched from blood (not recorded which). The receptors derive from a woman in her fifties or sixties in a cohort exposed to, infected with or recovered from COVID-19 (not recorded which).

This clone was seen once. This CDR3 reads CASSLGLAGQQETQYF. CDR3 DNA: TGTGCCAGCAGCTTAGGACTAGCGGGGCAACAAGAGACCCAGTACTTC. This sequence joins TRBV7-2 and TRBJ2-5; 11 nucleotides line up with TRBD2. The CDR3 totals 16 residues. With V trimmed by 1 base and J by 2 bases, 3 bases remained unmatched. Germline-derived CDR1 and CDR2 are SGHTA and FQGNSA.

DNA for the CDR3: TGTGCCACCAGTGATTTGTCGGTCAGGCTGCAGTATTTT. It yields the protein CATSDLSVRLQYF. This chain uses TRBV24-1 with TRBJ2-3, with D uncertain. This CDR3 contains 13 residues. Looked up from germline, CDR1 is KGHDR and CDR2 is SFDVKD. The V gene lost 0 bases and the J gene lost 11 bases, with 11 bases spanning the gap.

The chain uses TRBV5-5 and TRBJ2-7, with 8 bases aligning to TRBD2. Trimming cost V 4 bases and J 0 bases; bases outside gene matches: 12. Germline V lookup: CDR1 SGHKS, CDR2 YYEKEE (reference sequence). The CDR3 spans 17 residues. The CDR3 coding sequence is TGTGCCAGCAGCCCAGGACTAGCCGGAGGCTACTCCTACGAGCAGTACTTC. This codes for CASSPGLAGGYSYEQYF.

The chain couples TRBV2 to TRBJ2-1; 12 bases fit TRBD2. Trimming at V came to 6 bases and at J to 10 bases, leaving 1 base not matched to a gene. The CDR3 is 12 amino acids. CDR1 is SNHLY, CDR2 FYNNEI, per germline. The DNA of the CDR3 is TGTGCCAGCAGCGGACTAGCGGGAGAGCAGTTCTTC. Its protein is CASSGLAGEQFF.

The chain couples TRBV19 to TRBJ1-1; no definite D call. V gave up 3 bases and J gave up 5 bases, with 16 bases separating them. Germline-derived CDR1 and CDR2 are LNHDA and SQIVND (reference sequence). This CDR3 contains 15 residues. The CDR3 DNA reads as TGTGCCAGTAGTATTTCCCCAGGCGGAGGTACTGAAGCTTTCTTT. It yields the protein CASSISPGGGTEAFF.

Here the CDR3 DNA reads TGTGCCAGCAGCCACGGACAGGGGCGGAATCAGCCCCAGCATTTT. Its translation: CASSHGQGRNQPQHF. The V call is TRBV6-6, the J call TRBJ1-5; 9 nucleotides align to TRBD1. Trimming removed 6 bases from V and 4 bases from J; junction bases left unmatched: 7. The CDR3 sequence is 15 residues long. Per germline, CDR1 MNHNY and CDR2 SVGAGI (reference sequence).

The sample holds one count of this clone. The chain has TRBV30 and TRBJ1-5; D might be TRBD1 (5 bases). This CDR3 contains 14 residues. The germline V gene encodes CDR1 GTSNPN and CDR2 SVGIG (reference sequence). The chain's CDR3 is CASSRGGNNQPQHF. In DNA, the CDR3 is TGTGCTTCATCCCGGGGGGGGAATAACCAGCCCCAGCATTTT.

The CDR3 DNA reads as TGTGCCAGCAGCTTAGGAGTGGGCTCTGGAAACACCATATATTTT. Its translation is CASSLGVGSGNTIYF. The chain employs TRBV7-3 and TRBJ1-3; D remains unclear. The CDR3 is made up of 15 amino acids. Germline-derived CDR1 and CDR2 are SGHTA and FQGTGA. V lost 2 bases, J lost 0 bases, and 8 bases lay in between.